The 31 T cell receptor beta chains below all came from one sample that was sequenced in a study of blood T cell repertoires in COVID-19. Profiled with immunoSEQ multiplex PCR; TCRdb holds only in-frame clones, not every one. Of about 210,000 clones listed, 70% to 90% were seen once; the top ten hold 3% to 4%. Sequencing used PBMCs or T cells enriched from blood (not recorded which). The source of these receptors is a woman in her 40s with acute COVID-19.

The chain combines TRBV6-5 with TRBJ2-1; 8 positions agree with TRBD2. There are 16 residues in the CDR3. Germline V lookup: CDR1 MNHEY, CDR2 SVGAGI. The J segment lost 10 bases and the V segment lost 4 bases, leaving 15 bases of the junction unmatched. The CDR3 DNA is TGTGCCAGCAGTTCCGGGACTAGAAGGAACAATCGGGAGCAGTTCTTC. This gives the protein CASSSGTRRNNREQFF.

CDR3 nucleotide sequence: TGTGCCAGCTCCCCTATAGCGCCGGGGGGCGAGCAGTACTTC. Amino acids: CASSPIAPGGEQYF. The chain employs TRBV18 and TRBJ2-7; 7 nucleotides match TRBD2. Germline-derived CDR1 and CDR2 are KGHSH and LQKENI. V was clipped by 6 bases and J by 6 bases; unmatched bases: 11. CDR3 length equals 14 residues.

This clone was detected once. The chain is built from TRBV15 and TRBJ1-5; 7 positions agree with TRBD1. The J segment lost 0 bases and the V segment lost 0 bases, leaving 2 bases of the junction unmatched. CDR1 is LNHNV, CDR2 YYDKDF, per germline (reference sequence). This CDR3 is 16 amino acids long. The DNA of the CDR3 is TGTGCCACCAGCAGAGAAGACAGGGTTAGCAATCAGCCCCAGCATTTT. It is translated as CATSREDRVSNQPQHF.

V gene TRBV19 combines with J gene TRBJ2-7, with a tentative D call TRBD1 (6 bases). The V end lost 5 bases, the J end lost 4 bases, and 15 bases lay between the germline ends. Germline V gene lookup returns CDR1 LNHDA and CDR2 SQIVND (reference sequence). CDR3 length: 14 amino acids. CDR3 DNA sequence: TGTGCCAGTAGTCATGCGGACAGTTGGTACGAGCAGTACTTC. It is translated as CASSHADSWYEQYF. The variable domain in full, with the rest retrieved from reference TRBV19 and TRBJ2-7, is DGGITQSPKYLFRKEGQNVTLSCEQNLNHDAMYWYRQDPGQGLRLIYYSQIVNDFQKGDIAEGYSVSREKKESFPLTVTSAQKNPTAFYLCASSHADSWYEQYFGPGTRLTVT.

There are a few counts of this clone. The V and J genes are TRBV6-5 and TRBJ2-7, with D tentatively TRBD2 (5 bases). Trimming cost V 2 bases and J 9 bases, with 20 bases left between them. CDR3 length: 15 residues. Germline V lookup: CDR1 MNHEY, CDR2 SVGAGI. The CDR3 is CASSYGGRPPTRQYF. The CDR3, as DNA: TGTGCCAGCAGTTACGGAGGCAGACCCCCTACGAGGCAGTACTTC.

This clone was recorded only once. The rearrangement joins TRBV29-1 to TRBJ2-1, with a weak D call TRBD2 (6 bases). The length of the CDR3 is 15 residues. Germline V gene lookup returns CDR1 SQVTM and CDR2 ANQGSEA. The V end lost 6 bases, the J end lost 3 bases, and 18 bases lay between the germline ends. CDR3 protein: CSVKASGQLYNEQFF. Here the CDR3 DNA reads TGCAGCGTAAAGGCGAGCGGGCAACTCTACAATGAGCAGTTCTTC.

The V and J genes are TRBV3-1 (or the pseudogene TRBV3-2) and TRBJ2-7; 14 bases line up with TRBD2. J was trimmed by 4 bases and V by 3 bases; bases with no gene match: 11. Germline V gene sequence: CDR1 LGHDT, CDR2 YNNKEL (reference sequence). This CDR3 has 18 amino acids. Here the CDR3 DNA reads TGTGCCAGCAGCCAGTCGGGACTAGCGGGAGTCTCTGGTTACGAGCAGTACTTC. Translated, it gives CASSQSGLAGVSGYEQYF.

The CDR3 sequence: CASKVATTGSGYTF. The CDR3 DNA is TGTGCCAGCAAAGTTGCAACGACAGGGTCAGGCTACACCTTC. This chain uses TRBV19 with TRBJ1-2, with TRBD1 matching 7 bases. The CDR3 runs to 14 residues. The trim removed 9 bases at V and 8 bases at J, leaving 15 bases unmatched. The germline V gene has CDR1 LNHDA and CDR2 SQIVND (reference sequence).

The rearrangement uses TRBV10-3 and TRBJ2-2; 12 bases map to TRBD2. This CDR3 region has 16 residues. Germline CDR1 reads ENHRY; CDR2 reads SYGVKD. J lost 5 bases, V lost 7 bases, and 8 bases had no gene match. The CDR3 is CAIKGLAGSVTGELFF. DNA for the CDR3: TGTGCCATCAAGGGACTAGCGGGTTCGGTTACCGGGGAGCTGTTTTTT.

The rearrangement links TRBV3-1 (or the pseudogene TRBV3-2) to TRBJ2-7; no clear D gene. CDR1 and CDR2 (germline): LGHDT, YNNKEL (reference sequence). V gave up 1 base and J gave up 6 bases, with 10 bases separating them. The CDR3 runs to 13 residues. The CDR3 sequence: CASSQGGITEQYF. The DNA of the CDR3 is TGTGCCAGCAGCCAAGGAGGAATTACCGAGCAGTACTTC.

The V and J genes are TRBV6-2 or TRBV6-3 and TRBJ2-6; tentatively, D is TRBD1 or TRBD2 (5 bases each). Trimming left V 6 bases short and J 0 bases short, with 9 bases between. Per germline, CDR1 MNHEY and CDR2 SVGEGT. The CDR3 is 15 amino acids. Here the CDR3 reads CASSRGDSGANVLTF. CDR3 DNA sequence: TGTGCCAGCAGCCGGGGCGACTCTGGGGCCAACGTCCTGACTTTC.

In its sample, this clone was seen a few times. The chain carries TRBV28 and TRBJ1-2; 8 bases line up with TRBD1. CDR3 length: 16 residues. Germline-derived CDR1 and CDR2 are MDHEN and SYDVKM. Losses at the gene ends were 6 bases for V and 4 bases for J; bases not matched to a gene: 13. CDR3 nucleotides: TGTGCCAGCAGGAGTCTTGATGGACAGGGATCCTATGGCTACACCTTC. This encodes CASRSLDGQGSYGYTF.

This clone appeared a few times. The gene calls are TRBV4-3 and TRBJ1-1; D might be TRBD1 (6 bases). Per the germline V gene, CDR1 is LGHNA and CDR2 is YSLEER. This CDR3 is 17 amino acids long. V shed 0 bases and J shed 8 bases, with 22 bases lying between them. In nucleotides, the CDR3 is TGCGCCAGCAGCCAAGATTTTTTTATTGGGACACCCTCCGAAGCTTTCTTT. Protein sequence: CASSQDFFIGTPSEAFF.

This chain uses TRBV9 with TRBJ2-3; 9 bases are a match to TRBD2. The CDR3 contains 15 residues. J gave up 2 bases and V 0 bases, and 1 base lay outside the gene matches. Germline loops: CDR1 SGDLS, CDR2 YYNGEE. CDR3 sequence reads: CASSVGGRDTDTQYF. The CDR3 coding sequence is TGTGCCAGCAGCGTAGGCGGGAGGGACACAGATACGCAGTATTTT.

The rearrangement joins TRBV6-2 or TRBV6-3 to TRBJ1-1; TRBD1 agrees at 8 bases. This CDR3 contains 15 residues. Trimming removed 5 bases from V and 0 bases from J; junction bases left unmatched: 5. The germline V gene has CDR1 MNHEY and CDR2 SVGEGT. The CDR3 protein is CASSPRGQVNTEAFF. In nucleotides, the CDR3 is TGTGCCAGCAGTCCGCGGGGACAGGTGAACACTGAAGCTTTCTTT.

The chain uses TRBV6-5 and TRBJ2-2; D uncertain. This CDR3 contains 15 residues. Per the germline V gene, CDR1 is MNHEY and CDR2 is SVGAGI. Trimming shortened V by 6 bases and J by 2 bases, and 13 bases separated the two germline ends. In DNA, the CDR3 is TGTGCCAGCAGCCTAGTTAGCACCAACACCGGGGAGCTGTTTTTT. Its translation: CASSLVSTNTGELFF.

The genes are TRBV19 and TRBJ2-7, with 8 bases aligning to TRBD2. CDR1 is LNHDA and CDR2 is SQIVND in the germline V gene (reference sequence). CDR3 length: 15 residues. V lost 6 bases to trimming and J lost 3 bases; unmatched junction nucleotides: 10. In DNA form, the CDR3 reads TGTGCCAGTAGAGCCAGCGGGAGCTACCTCTACGAGCAGTACTTC. It specifies CASRASGSYLYEQYF.

The table lists this clone with a count of one. The chain uses TRBV4-1 and TRBJ2-2; D is perhaps TRBD2 (5 bases). There are 16 residues in the CDR3. Germline CDR1 MGHRA, CDR2 YSYEKL. With 3 bases removed from V and 0 bases from J, the gap between germline ends came to 11 bases. The CDR3 reads CASSQRELTNTGELFF. As DNA, the CDR3 is TGCGCCAGCAGCCAGAGGGAATTGACGAACACCGGGGAGCTGTTTTTT.

This chain connects TRBV27 to TRBJ2-1, with D unclear. This CDR3 contains 12 residues. The V gene lost 4 bases and the J gene lost 7 bases, with 8 bases spanning the gap. Germline assignment: CDR1 MNHEY and CDR2 SMNVEV (reference sequence). As DNA, the CDR3 is TGTGCCAGCAGTTCCCAGAGGAATGAGCAGTTCTTC. Its protein is CASSSQRNEQFF.

This clone was found once. The gene calls are TRBV11-3 and TRBJ1-3, with D maybe TRBD1 (6 bases). Looked up from germline, CDR1 is SGHNT and CDR2 is YENEEA. V lost 3 bases, J lost 1 base, and 13 bases lay in between. The CDR3 runs 16 residues. CDR3 coding DNA: TGTGCCAGCAGCTTGACGACAGGCGGTTCTGGAAACACCATATATTTT. It is translated as CASSLTTGGSGNTIYF.

The chain combines TRBV11-2 with TRBJ2-5, with D possibly matching TRBD2 (6 bases). Between the trimmed V and J ends, which lost 2 bases and 5 bases, there was a span of 18 bases. The CDR3 has 16 amino acids. Germline V gene sequence: CDR1 SGHAT, CDR2 FQNNGV. Here the CDR3 reads CASSLWGLSTSETQYF. In DNA form, the CDR3 reads TGTGCCAGCAGCTTATGGGGACTTTCCACGTCGGAGACCCAGTACTTC.

The CDR3 sequence is CASSLWPVGEAFF. CDR3 nucleotides: TGTGCCAGCAGCTTATGGCCCGTCGGGGAAGCTTTCTTT. The V gene is TRBV11-3, the J gene TRBJ1-1; D not resolved. Germline V gene data show CDR1 as SGHNT and CDR2 as YENEEA. This CDR3 has 13 amino acids. Trimming took 2 bases from V and 8 from J, leaving 12 bases between them.

The CDR3 DNA follows: TGTGCCACCAGCAGGTCGGAGGTCAATGAGCAGTTCTTC. This encodes CATSRSEVNEQFF. The rearrangement joins TRBV15 to TRBJ2-1; D is possibly TRBD2 (5 bases). The germline CDR1 and CDR2 sequences are LNHNV and YYDKDF (reference sequence). The CDR3 contains 13 residues. Trimming took 3 bases from V and 6 from J, leaving 9 bases between them.

The chain has TRBV27 and TRBJ2-1; 7 bases agree with TRBD2. Losses at the gene ends were 0 bases for V and 6 bases for J; bases not matched to a gene: 2. The CDR3 contains 14 residues. Germline V gene sequence: CDR1 MNHEY, CDR2 SMNVEV (reference sequence). The CDR3 DNA reads TGTGCCAGCAGTTTATCGAGCGGGGCCAATGAGCAGTTCTTC. It codes for CASSLSSGANEQFF.

This sequence joins TRBV28 and TRBJ1-2; 10 bases map to TRBD1. Per the germline V gene, CDR1 is MDHEN and CDR2 is SYDVKM. Trimming took 7 bases from V and 6 from J; bases not matched to a gene: 8. This CDR3 is built from 14 residues. The CDR3 protein is CASNRQGAANGYTF. The CDR3 DNA is TGTGCCAGCAACAGACAGGGGGCAGCGAATGGCTACACCTTC.

This clone was picked up one time. The V and J genes are TRBV6-5 and TRBJ1-1; no definite D call. Germline CDR1 reads MNHEY; CDR2 reads SVGAGI. CDR3 length: 12 amino acids. V was clipped by 6 bases and J by 4 bases, with 9 bases between them. The CDR3 sequence is CASRRDTTEAFF. The CDR3 DNA reads TGTGCCAGCAGAAGAGATACCACTGAAGCTTTCTTT.

This chain links TRBV6-2 or TRBV6-3 with TRBJ2-2; 7 nucleotides match TRBD1. Germline V CDR1 and CDR2: MNHEY, SVGEGT. This CDR3 comprises 14 residues. J was trimmed by 6 bases and V by 6 bases; bases with no gene match: 7. The chain's CDR3 is CASSLQGTPGELFF. The CDR3 DNA follows: TGTGCCAGCAGCCTACAGGGGACCCCCGGGGAGCTGTTTTTT.

The chain couples TRBV23-1 to TRBJ2-7, with TRBD1 matching over 9 bases. TRBV23-1 is placed among ORFs of uncertain function. This CDR3 spans 14 amino acids. The V segment lost 6 bases and the J segment 5 bases; nucleotides outside the gene matches: 8. CDR3 region: CASRRTGVVNEQYF. The CDR3 DNA reads TGCGCCAGCAGGAGGACAGGGGTTGTGAACGAGCAGTACTTC.

The J gene is TRBJ1-2, the V gene TRBV10-3, with TRBD1 as a possible D gene (6 bases). The CDR3 loop spans 13 amino acids. V lost 6 bases and J 2 bases, leaving 10 bases between the germline ends. Germline CDR1 is ENHRY and CDR2 is SYGVKD. The CDR3 loop reads CAISRDTNYGYTF. The CDR3, as DNA: TGTGCCATCAGCAGGGACACCAACTATGGCTACACCTTC.

The chain has TRBV29-1 and TRBJ1-1; D uncertain. The CDR3 is 12 amino acids. Trimming left V 3 bases short and J 1 base short, with 6 bases between. CDR1 is SQVTM, CDR2 ANQGSEA, per germline. Written as DNA, the CDR3 is TGCAGCGTTGACACACCGAACACTGAAGCTTTCTTT. Translated: CSVDTPNTEAFF.

The CDR3 DNA is TGTGCCAGCAAGGGTTTTTACGGGGGAACCTACGAGCAGTACTTC. Amino acid sequence: CASKGFYGGTYEQYF. The rearrangement joins TRBV6-5 to TRBJ2-7, with a possible D match to TRBD2 (6 bases). Trimming stripped 7 bases from V and 2 bases from J, with 18 bases between. CDR1 MNHEY and CDR2 SVGAGI come from the germline V gene. CDR3 size: 15 residues.